The 10 T cell receptor beta chains in this list originate from one sample, sequenced in a study of blood T cell repertoires in COVID-19. Sequencing was performed with immunoSEQ multiplex PCR; in TCRdb, only in-frame clones are kept and a portion is missing. This sample has some 190,000 clones, with 85% to 90% found just once. The sequencing input was peripheral blood. The source of these receptors is a man aged 18 to 29 with active or convalescent COVID-19.

The chain combines TRBV7-2 with TRBJ2-4; 8 nucleotides align to TRBD2. V gave up 4 bases and J gave up 6 bases; unmatched junction bases: 14. Germline CDR1 SGHTA, CDR2 FQGNSA. The CDR3 runs 17 residues. As DNA, the CDR3 is TGTGCCAGCAGCTCGAGTTCGGGACTAGGGGGGGCAAACATTCAGTACTTC. Its protein is CASSSSSGLGGANIQYF.

V and J are TRBV12-5 and TRBJ1-1; D uncertain. V dropped 5 bases and J dropped 0 bases, with 7 bases sitting between them. Germline loops: CDR1 LGHNT, CDR2 FRNRAP. The length of the CDR3 is 13 residues. In DNA, the CDR3 is TGTGCTAGTGGTGCCACAATGAACACTGAAGCTTTCTTT. Its translation is CASGATMNTEAFF.

The chain links TRBV4-3 to TRBJ1-4; D gene uncertain. The V and J ends lost 0 bases and 2 bases respectively, with 22 bases between them. Germline CDR1 and CDR2: LGHNA and YSLEER. CDR3 size: 20 residues. The CDR3 spells CASSQDRWIAGSTTNEKLFF. The CDR3 nucleotides read TGCGCCAGCAGCCAAGATCGATGGATTGCGGGGTCGACGACTAATGAAAAACTGTTTTTT.

The gene calls are TRBV18 and TRBJ1-2; D is uncertain. Germline-derived CDR1 and CDR2 are KGHSH and LQKENI. There are 12 residues in the CDR3. V was trimmed by 4 bases and J by 8 bases, leaving 11 bases between them. The CDR3 loop is CASSQADSGYTF. CDR3 nucleotides: TGTGCCAGCTCACAGGCTGACTCAGGCTACACCTTC.

This clone was seen just once. The CDR3 nucleotides are TGTGCCGTACGCGGTGGGAGGGCAGGTGAGGGCTACACCTTC. Its protein product is CAVRGGRAGEGYTF. This sequence joins TRBV5-4 and TRBJ1-2; D unresolved. The V end lost 10 bases, the J end lost 8 bases, and 24 bases lay between the germline ends. The germline CDR1 and CDR2 sequences are SGHNT and YYREEE (reference sequence). CDR3 size: 14 residues.

In DNA, the CDR3 is TGTGCCAGCAGCCAGTCAGTCGCGACAGCCATCTTTTATGGCTACACCTTC. This codes for CASSQSVATAIFYGYTF. The chain carries TRBV16 and TRBJ1-2, with a tentative D call TRBD1 (5 bases). From germline, CDR1 is KGHSY and CDR2 FQNENV. This CDR3 is built from 17 residues. V was trimmed by 3 bases and J by 5 bases, leaving 22 bases between them.

J is TRBJ2-1 and V is TRBV29-1; D gene uncertain. In germline, CDR1 is SQVTM, CDR2 ANQGSEA. The CDR3 has 12 amino acids. Between the trimmed V and J ends, which lost 7 bases and 8 bases, there was a span of 15 bases. The CDR3 bases are TGCAGCGATAAAGTACTTGCCCATGAGCAGTTCTTC. Amino acid sequence: CSDKVLAHEQFF.

The chain employs TRBV5-1 and TRBJ1-2; the D gene is possibly TRBD1 (6 bases). Trimming shortened V by 1 base and J by 4 bases, and 11 bases separated the two germline ends. The CDR3 extends over 14 amino acids. Germline lookup yields CDR1 SGHRS and CDR2 YFSETQ. The CDR3 coding sequence is TGCGCCAGCAGCTTGCGAGACAGGCCCTATGGCTACACCTTC. Translation: CASSLRDRPYGYTF.

V gene TRBV3-1 (or the pseudogene TRBV3-2) combines with J gene TRBJ1-3; TRBD1 is a possible D gene (6 bases). The CDR3 is made up of 16 amino acids. The V and J ends lost 4 bases and 0 bases respectively, with 13 bases between them. Germline values: CDR1 LGHDT, CDR2 YNNKEL (reference sequence). The CDR3 loop is CASSPGQLSSGNTIYF. The CDR3 region has the DNA TGTGCCAGCAGCCCTGGACAGCTTAGCTCTGGAAACACCATATATTTT.

V usage is TRBV24-1 and J usage is TRBJ2-3, with 12 positions matching TRBD2. Germline trimming cut 6 bases from V and 2 bases from J; bases unmatched to any gene: 11. Germline CDR1 KGHDR, CDR2 SFDVKD. The CDR3 has 18 residues. The CDR3: CATSPGASGRDVTDTQYF. CDR3 DNA: TGTGCCACCAGTCCCGGCGCTAGCGGGAGGGATGTCACAGATACGCAGTATTTT.